The 10 T cell receptor beta chains below come from one sample, sequenced in a study of T-cell reconstitution after alpha-beta-depleted transplantation in children (TCRdb year 2016). Libraries were made using PCR. These reads were obtained on an Illumina HiSeq 2500. To normalize quantification of the TCRbeta repertoire, the TCR libraries were built with molecular barcoding that relied on unique molecular identifiers. TCRdb's own reprocessing of the public reads used fastp at Q25 and MiXCR and kept productive beta chains. All rows with the same CDR3 protein become a single entry with the most common DNA and genes. This sample comprises 780,000 or so distinct CDR3 sequences, 15% to 20% of them detected only once. The top ten clonotypes cover 5% of the sample. The sample's treatment or condition label, decoded: allogeneic hematopoietic cell transplantation with graft depleted of TCRalphabeta T cells and CD19 B cells.

The starting material was PBMCs, mostly from graft donor cells, obtained 360 days after TCRalphabeta/CD19-depleted stem cell transplant. Source of these receptors: a male patient aged 5 to 17 who had a stem cell transplant for acute lymphoblastic leukemia, so the T cells may come from the graft donor.

This chain links TRBV4-1 with TRBJ2-7; 12 nucleotides agree with TRBD1. CDR3 length equals 14 residues. After removal of 3 bases from V and 5 bases from J, the junction contained 2 bases not matched to a gene. Germline V lookup: CDR1 MGHRA, CDR2 YSYEKL. DNA for the CDR3: TGCGCCAGCAGCCAGGGACAGGGGGCGGACGAGCAGTACTTC. Protein: CASSQGQGADEQYF.

The chain recombines TRBV10-1 with TRBJ2-7; D might be TRBD1 (6 bases). V was shortened by 8 bases and J by 10 bases, with 18 bases between the two germline ends. This CDR3 contains 12 residues. Germline CDR1 reads WNHNN; CDR2 reads SYGVQD (reference sequence). CDR3 region: CASGWDNYFQYF. The CDR3 DNA reads as TGCGCCAGCGGGTGGGACAACTACTTCCAGTACTTC.

There are a few counts of this clonotype. The gene calls are TRBV4-2 and TRBJ1-3; D is ambiguous. The V gene's germline CDR1 is LGHNA and CDR2 YNFKEQ. The CDR3 contains 19 residues. V was clipped by 0 bases and J by 0 bases, with 18 bases between them. The CDR3 sequence: CASSQDRTVGLGSGNTIYF. In DNA form, the CDR3 reads TGTGCCAGCAGCCAAGACCGGACGGTAGGCCTTGGCTCTGGAAACACCATATATTTT.

The chain joins TRBV5-1 to TRBJ2-1, with a tentative D call TRBD2 (7 bases). The CDR3 is 14 residues long. The V end lost 5 bases, the J end lost 8 bases, and 17 bases lay between the germline ends. From germline, CDR1 is SGHRS and CDR2 YFSETQ. The CDR3 region has the DNA TGCGCCAGCAGTCGGGGGGCTAGTAGGGATGAGCAGTTCTTC. It is translated as CASSRGASRDEQFF.

The chain couples TRBV7-2 to TRBJ2-7, with unresolved D. Per the germline V gene, CDR1 is SGHTA and CDR2 is FQGNSA. CDR3 size: 14 residues. V lost 1 base, J lost 4 bases, and 11 bases lay in between. The CDR3 coding sequence is TGTGCCAGCAGCTTAGACTTAGTGGCTTACGAGCAGTACTTC. Translation gives CASSLDLVAYEQYF.

This clonotype has at least ten counts. The chain links TRBV5-1 to TRBJ2-1, with TRBD2 matching 7 bases. Germline V CDR1 and CDR2: SGHRS, YFSETQ. Trimming cost V 0 bases and J 7 bases; bases outside gene matches: 7. The length of the CDR3 is 15 residues. CDR3 sequence: CASSLVVSSGNEQFF. CDR3 coding DNA: TGCGCCAGCAGCTTGGTTGTGTCTAGCGGAAATGAGCAGTTCTTC.

This chain connects TRBV5-6 to TRBJ2-1, with 7 nucleotides matching TRBD2. This CDR3 contains 16 residues. V trimming: 1 base; J trimming: 9 bases; junction bases outside the gene matches: 13. Germline V CDR1 and CDR2: SGHDT, YYEEEE. CDR3 region: CASSLLSRLARSEQFF. The CDR3 DNA follows: TGTGCCAGCAGCTTGTTAAGCCGACTAGCCCGGAGTGAGCAGTTCTTC.

The rearrangement links TRBV4-1 to TRBJ2-4; D uncertain. The germline CDR1 and CDR2 sequences are MGHRA and YSYEKL. There are 16 residues in the CDR3. Trimming removed 1 base from V and 7 bases from J, with 17 bases in between. CDR3 region: CASSQAAPGMGNIQYF. CDR3 DNA sequence: TGCGCCAGCAGCCAAGCAGCGCCCGGTATGGGGAACATTCAGTACTTC.

This clonotype has more than one count but fewer than ten. The chain uses TRBV12-3 or TRBV12-4 and TRBJ2-1; 11 bases line up with TRBD2. The CDR3 has 17 residues. V lost 6 bases to trimming and J lost 0 bases; unmatched junction nucleotides: 7. CDR3: CASRPGLAGSSYNEQFF. DNA for the CDR3: TGTGCCAGCAGGCCCGGACTAGCGGGCAGCTCCTACAATGAGCAGTTCTTC.

The chain employs TRBV11-2 and TRBJ2-2; 8 nucleotides agree with TRBD2. CDR1 and CDR2 from the germline V gene are SGHAT and FQNNGV. The CDR3 runs to 16 residues. Trimming cost V 6 bases and J 0 bases; bases outside gene matches: 6. CDR3 DNA: TGTGCCAGCAGAGTTCGCGGGGGGACGAACACCGGGGAGCTGTTTTTT. It specifies CASRVRGGTNTGELFF.